This T cell receptor (beta chain) is drawn from a study of shared clonotypes between healthy human individuals. The wider study: Sampling drew on donors who were a couple of women and a few men aged 18 to 49.

Findings and caveats of the study: Rarefaction analysis demonstrated incomplete sorted-subset sequencing notwithstanding large depth.

Germline V lookup: CDR1 SQVTM, CDR2 ANQGSEA. The ends were cut back, 4 bases at V and 2 bases at J, with 9 bases in the middle. CDR3 length equals 12 residues. Notes on this clone: What it binds is not known.

Naive CD8 cells lacked CD45RO and underwent positive selection for CCR7, leaving out terminally differentiated effector memory CD45RA+ cells. Using immunoSEQ multiplex PCR, the repertoire was profiled, and TCRdb retains in-frame clones only, with some absent. The sample has around 700,000 clones; approximately 90% are singletons. This clonotype originated in a man in his thirties or forties in good health. V usage is TRBV29-1 and J usage is TRBJ2-7; D perhaps matches TRBD1 (5 bases). Sequenced: naive CD8+ T cells sorted from blood. This CDR3 is CSVGGDTYEQYF. The CDR3 region has the DNA TGCAGCGTTGGGGGCGATACCTACGAGCAGTACTTC.